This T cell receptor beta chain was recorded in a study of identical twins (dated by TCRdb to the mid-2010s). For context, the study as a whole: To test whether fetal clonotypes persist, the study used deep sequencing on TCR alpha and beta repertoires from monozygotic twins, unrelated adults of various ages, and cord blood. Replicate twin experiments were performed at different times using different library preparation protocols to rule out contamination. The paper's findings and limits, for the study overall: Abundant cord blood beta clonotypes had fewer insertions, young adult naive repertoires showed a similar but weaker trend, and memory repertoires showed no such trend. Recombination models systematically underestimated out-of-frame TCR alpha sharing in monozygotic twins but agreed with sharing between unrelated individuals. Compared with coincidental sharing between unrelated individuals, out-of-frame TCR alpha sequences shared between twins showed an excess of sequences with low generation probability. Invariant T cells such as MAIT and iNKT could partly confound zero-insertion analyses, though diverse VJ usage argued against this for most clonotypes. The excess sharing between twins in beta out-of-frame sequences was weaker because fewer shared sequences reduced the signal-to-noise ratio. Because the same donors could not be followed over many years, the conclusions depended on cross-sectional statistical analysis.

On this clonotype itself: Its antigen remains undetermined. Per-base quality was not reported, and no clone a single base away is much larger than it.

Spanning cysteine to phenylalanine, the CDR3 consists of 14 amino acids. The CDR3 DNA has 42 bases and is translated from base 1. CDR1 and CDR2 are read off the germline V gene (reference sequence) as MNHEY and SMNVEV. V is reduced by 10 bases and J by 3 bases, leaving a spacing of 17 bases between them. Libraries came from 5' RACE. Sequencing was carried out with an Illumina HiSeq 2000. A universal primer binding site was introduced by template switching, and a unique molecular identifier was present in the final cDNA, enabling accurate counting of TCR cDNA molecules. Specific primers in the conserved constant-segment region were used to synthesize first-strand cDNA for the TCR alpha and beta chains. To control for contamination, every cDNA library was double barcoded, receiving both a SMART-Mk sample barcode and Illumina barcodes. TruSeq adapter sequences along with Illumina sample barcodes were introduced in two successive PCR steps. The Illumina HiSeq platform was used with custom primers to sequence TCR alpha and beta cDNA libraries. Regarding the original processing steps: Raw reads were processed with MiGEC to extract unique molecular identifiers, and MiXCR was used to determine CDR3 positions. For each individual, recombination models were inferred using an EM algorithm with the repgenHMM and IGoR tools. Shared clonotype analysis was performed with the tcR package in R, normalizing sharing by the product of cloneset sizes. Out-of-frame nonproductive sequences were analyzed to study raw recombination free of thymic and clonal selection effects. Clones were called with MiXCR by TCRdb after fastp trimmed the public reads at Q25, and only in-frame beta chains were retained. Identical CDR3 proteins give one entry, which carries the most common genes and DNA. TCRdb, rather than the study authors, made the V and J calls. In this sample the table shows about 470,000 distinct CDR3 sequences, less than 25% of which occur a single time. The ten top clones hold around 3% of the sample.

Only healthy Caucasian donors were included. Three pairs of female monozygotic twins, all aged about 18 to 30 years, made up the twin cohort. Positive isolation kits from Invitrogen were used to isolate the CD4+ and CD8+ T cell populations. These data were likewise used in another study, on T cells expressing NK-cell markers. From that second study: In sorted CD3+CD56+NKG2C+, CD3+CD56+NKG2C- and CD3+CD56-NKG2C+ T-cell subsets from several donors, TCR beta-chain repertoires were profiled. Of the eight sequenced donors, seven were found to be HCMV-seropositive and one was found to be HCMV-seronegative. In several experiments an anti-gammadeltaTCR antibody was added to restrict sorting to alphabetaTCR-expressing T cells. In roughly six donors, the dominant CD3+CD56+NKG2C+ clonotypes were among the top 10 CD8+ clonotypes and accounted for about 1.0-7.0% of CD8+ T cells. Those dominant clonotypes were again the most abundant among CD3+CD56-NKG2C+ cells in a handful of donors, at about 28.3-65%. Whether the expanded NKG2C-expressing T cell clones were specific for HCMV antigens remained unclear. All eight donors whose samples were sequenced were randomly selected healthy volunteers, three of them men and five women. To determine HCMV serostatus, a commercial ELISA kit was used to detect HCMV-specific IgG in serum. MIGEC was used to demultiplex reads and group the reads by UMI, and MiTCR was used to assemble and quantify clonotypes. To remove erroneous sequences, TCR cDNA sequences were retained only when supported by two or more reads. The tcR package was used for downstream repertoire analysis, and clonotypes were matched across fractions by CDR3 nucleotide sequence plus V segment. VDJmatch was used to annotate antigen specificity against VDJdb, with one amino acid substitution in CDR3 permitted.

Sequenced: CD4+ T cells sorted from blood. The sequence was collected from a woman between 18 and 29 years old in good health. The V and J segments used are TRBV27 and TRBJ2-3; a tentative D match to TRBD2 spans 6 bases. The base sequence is TGTGCCACCCCAGGGTGGCGGGGTACAGATACGCAGTATTTT. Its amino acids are CATPGWRGTDTQYF.